The 2 T cell receptor beta chains reported below all come from one sample, sequenced in a study of T cell repertoires in cytomegalovirus infection. For these receptors, no antigen is known. MiXCR, applied by TCRdb to the reads, yields one record per CDR3 protein. The data contain about 770,000 distinct CDR3 sequences, approximately 32% of them seen just once; the ten biggest clones take up about an eighth. Sequenced here: cultured CD8+ T cells from PBMCs, sampled from culture after CMV antigen stimulation. The receptors were gathered from a human donor in good health (CMV status not recorded). Some clones in this sample may be carry-over from other donors' samples.

This clonotype has only a few counts. The chain joins TRBV10-3 to TRBJ2-1; 10 nucleotides align to TRBD2. This CDR3 spans 16 amino acids. Trimming cost V 0 bases and J 2 bases; bases outside gene matches: 1. Germline V gives CDR1 ENHRY, CDR2 SYGVKD. DNA for the CDR3: TGTGCCATCAGTGAGTCGAGCGGGGGGGCCTACAATGAGCAGTTCTTC. Its protein is CAISESSGGAYNEQFF.

This clonotype appeared a few times. This sequence joins TRBV7-9 and TRBJ1-6; 11 nucleotides line up with TRBD1. The CDR3 covers 15 residues. V was pared by 3 bases and J by 7 bases, with 2 bases of the junction left unmatched. Germline CDR1 is SEHNR and CDR2 is FQNEAQ (reference sequence). The CDR3: CASSLDRGLNSPLHF. In DNA form, the CDR3 reads TGTGCCAGCAGCTTGGACAGGGGGCTGAATTCACCCCTCCACTTT.